The clone carrying this TCR beta chain was observed at least ten times. Its target is unknown. The data stem from a study of prognosis after radiotherapy for stage I lung cancer. Study as a whole: Tumor types were squamous cell carcinoma in about seven patients, adenocarcinoma in some twelve. The study, taken as a whole, reports: Unique TCR clone counts went down once patients had stereotactic body radiation therapy, median about 10,000 versus 6,900.

The CDR3 runs 12 residues. Trimming cost V 7 bases and J 12 bases, with 16 bases left between them. The authors amplified TCR beta CDR3 from genomic DNA using two-round multiplex PCR. The first round of PCR was done with primers that matched each TRBV and TRBJ gene. MiXCR, run by TCRdb on the multiplex PCR reads, gives a single entry per CDR3 protein. The sample shows 15,000 to 20,000 distinct CDR3 sequences, around 40% of them seen only once. V and J are TRBV12-3 or TRBV12-4 and TRBJ2-1; D gene ambiguous. This TCR came from a donor older than 45 with non-small cell lung cancer. The sample consisted of PBMCs, taken before or after stereotactic body radiation therapy (not recorded which). The CDR3 DNA reads TGTGCCAGCAATGACCTAACTAAAGTGCAGTTCTTC. This codes for CASNDLTKVQFF.